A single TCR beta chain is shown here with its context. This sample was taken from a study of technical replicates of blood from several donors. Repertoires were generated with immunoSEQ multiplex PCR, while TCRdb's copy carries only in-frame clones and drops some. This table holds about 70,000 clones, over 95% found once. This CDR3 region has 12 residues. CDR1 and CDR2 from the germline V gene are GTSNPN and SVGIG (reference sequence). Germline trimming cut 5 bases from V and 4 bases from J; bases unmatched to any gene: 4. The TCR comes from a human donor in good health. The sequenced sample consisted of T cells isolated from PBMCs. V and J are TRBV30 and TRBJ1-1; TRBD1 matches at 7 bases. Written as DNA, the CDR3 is TGTGCCTGGGACAGGGTCGGCACTGAAGCTTTCTTT. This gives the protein CAWDRVGTEAFF.